Listed below are T cell receptor beta chains from one sample, sequenced in a study of blood T cell repertoires in COVID-19. Profiled with immunoSEQ multiplex PCR; TCRdb holds only in-frame clones, not every one. The table has some 520,000 clones, 85% to 90% seen once. The sample taken for sequencing was peripheral blood. The receptors derive from a man younger than 35 with COVID-19, enrolled during active disease. Each CDR3 is given with its conserved first and last residue. D genes are given only for firm matches. For some rows the clone size is stated as once, few or many, or as a class when expanded; others skip it.

D gene,V gene,J gene,clone size,CDR3 protein,CDR3 DNA
NA,TRBV12-3/TRBV12-4,TRBJ1-5,NA,CASSTDRGSAQHF,TGTGCCAGCAGTACAGATCGGGGGTCGGCCCAGCATTTT
TRBD1,TRBV14,TRBJ1-2,NA,CASSQDRRGGIRGYTF,TGTGCCAGCAGCCAAGATCGCCGAGGGGGCATTAGGGGCTACACCTTC
NA,TRBV7-8,TRBJ1-6,NA,CASSRGRAGRGSPLHF,TGTGCCAGCAGCCGAGGCAGGGCGGGACGGGGTTCACCCCTCCACTTT
TRBD2,TRBV7-8,TRBJ2-2,NA,CASSPLRVIGVRAGGPGELFF,TGTGCCAGCAGTCCTCTACGGGTGATAGGAGTCAGAGCGGGAGGACCCGGGGAGCTGTTTTTT
NA,TRBV9,TRBJ2-5,NA,CASSVAQGQETQYF,TGTGCCAGCAGCGTAGCTCAGGGACAAGAGACCCAGTACTTC
NA,TRBV5-1,TRBJ2-3,NA,CASSLGGAGTDTQYF,TGCGCCAGCAGCTTGGGCGGGGCGGGCACAGATACGCAGTATTTT
TRBD2,TRBV7-7,TRBJ2-5,NA,CASSYLGGTSLQETQYF,TGTGCTAGCAGCTACCTGGGGGGGACTAGCCTCCAAGAGACCCAGTACTTC
NA,TRBV4-1,TRBJ2-2,NA,CASSQDGQIRGTGELFF,TGCGCCAGCAGCCAAGATGGGCAGATTAGGGGCACCGGGGAGCTGTTTTTT
TRBD1,TRBV6-5,TRBJ2-7,NA,CASSPGGYEQYF,TGTGCCAGCAGTCCAGGGGGCTACGAGCAGTACTTC
NA,TRBV19,TRBJ1-2,few,CASSTWDRDTGGYGYTF,TGTGCCAGTAGTACTTGGGACCGGGACACCGGCGGCTATGGCTACACCTTC